The T cell receptor (beta chain) under discussion was sequenced for a study of blood T cell repertoires in COVID-19. Study information: Specimens from acute and convalescent COVID-19 originated in the United States, Italy and Spain.

The protocol was immunoSEQ multiplex PCR, while the TCRdb copy is restricted to in-frame clones and leaves out a portion. The sample lists roughly 160,000 clones, 65% to 90% occurring once. V lost 2 bases to trimming and J lost 5 bases; unmatched junction nucleotides: 2. Germline assignment: CDR1 SQVTM and CDR2 ANQGSEA. The CDR3 is 14 residues long. This chain joins TRBV29-1 and TRBJ2-4; 11 nucleotides line up with TRBD2. Specimen: peripheral blood. The TCR comes from a man aged 60 to 69 with acute or convalescent COVID-19. This CDR3 is CSVEKTSGENIQYF. The CDR3 coding sequence is TGCAGCGTTGAAAAGACTAGCGGGGAAAACATTCAGTACTTC.